This entry describes one TCR beta chain. Antigen: not known. Germline CDR1 MGHDK, CDR2 SYGVNS. The CDR3 is made up of 13 amino acids. Between the trimmed V and J ends, which lost 3 bases and 4 bases, there was a span of 7 bases. This specimen belongs to a study of OX40 agonist ivuxolimab in advanced cancers. Study-level background: Eligibility rules accepted prior anti-PD-1, anti-PD-L1 or anti-CTLA-4 therapy, and 40% had some. Partial responses were achieved by three patients, of whom one had hepatocellular carcinoma and two had cutaneous melanoma. Study observations and caveats: Low clonal expansion, among the lowest seen, marked partial responders at 0.1-3.0 mg/kg.

This table comes from immunoSEQ multiplex PCR, and its TCRdb copy is limited to in-frame clones, with some not included. The sample records 45,000 or so clones, around 80% being singletons. The specimen comprised CD4+ or CD8+ T cells sorted from blood, sampled in a trial of the OX40 agonist ivuxolimab. This receptor was taken from an adult with an advanced solid tumor such as melanoma, head and neck, liver or kidney cancer. The V gene is TRBV25-1, the J gene TRBJ1-3; weak D call: TRBD1 (5 bases). The CDR3 sequence: CASSEAGGNTIYF. The CDR3 DNA reads as TGTGCCAGCAGTGAGGCAGGGGGAAACACCATATATTTT.